These 23 T cell receptor beta chains were sequenced from one sample in a study of T cells in women clearing cervical HPV infection. Clones were read by immunoSEQ multiplex PCR, and TCRdb kept only the in-frame ones, dropping some. The sample table sets out roughly 35,000 clones. Specimen: blood buffy coat. These TCRs come from a woman aged 18 to 75 with a cervical HPV16 infection that either progressed to CIN3+ or cleared (not recorded which).

Worth noting for this clone: The read stops 3 residues short of the end of the CDR3; the missing end is completed from the germline J gene. The V call is TRBV9, the J call TRBJ2-5; TRBD1 aligns across 7 bases. Germline V CDR1 and CDR2: SGDLS, YYNGEE. The CDR3 has 15 amino acids. Trimming removed 4 bases from V and 3 bases from J; junction bases left unmatched: 9. This chain's CDR3 is CASSPQTGRKETQYF. CDR3 bases read: TGTGCCAGCAGCCCCCAGACAGGGCGGAAAGAGACC. Looking up the rest from reference TRBV9 and TRBJ2-5 gives the full variable domain: DSGVTQTPKHLITATGQRVTLRCSPRSGDLSVYWYQQSLDQGLQFLIQYYNGEERAKGNILERFSAQQFPDLHSELNLSSLELGDSALYFCASSPQTGRKETQYFGPGTRLLVL.

Note on this clone: The CDR3 end is not reached by the read, which stops 3 residues before it; the germline J gene fills it in. The V and J genes are TRBV10-3 and TRBJ2-5; possible D gene TRBD2, 5 bases. There are 13 residues in the CDR3. Germline V gives CDR1 ENHRY, CDR2 SYGVKD. The ends were cut back, 4 bases at V and 4 bases at J, with 10 bases in the middle. The CDR3 here is CAISGHEGETQYF. The sequenced CDR3 bases are TGTGCCATCAGTGGGCACGAGGGAGAGACC.

In the case of this clone: The read terminates 3 residues before the CDR3 end, so the remaining end is supplied by the germline J gene. The rearrangement links TRBV18 to TRBJ1-3; D unresolved. Germline assignment: CDR1 KGHSH and CDR2 LQKENI. This CDR3 contains 15 residues. The V end lost 0 bases, the J end lost 2 bases, and 8 bases lay between the germline ends. The covered CDR3 bases are TGTGCCAGCTCACCACCGTCGCTAGCTGGAAACACC. Residues: CASSPPSLAGNT. The full-length CDR3 reads as CASSPPSLAGNTIYF.

As concerns this clone: The read stops 3 residues short of the end of the CDR3; the missing end is completed from the germline J gene. The chain has TRBV5-4 and TRBJ2-7, with unresolved D. V shed 2 bases and J shed 6 bases, with 15 bases lying between them. The germline V gene encodes CDR1 SGHNT and CDR2 YYREEE (reference sequence). The CDR3 extends over 14 amino acids. CDR3 sequence: CASSLYRVGSEQYF. Partial CDR3 DNA: TGTGCCAGCAGCTTATATAGGGTGGGTTCCGAG.

Turning to this clone: The read falls 3 residues short of the CDR3 end, and the missing part is taken from the germline J gene. The V gene is TRBV6-4, the J gene TRBJ2-1, with 8 bases aligning to TRBD2. V shed 6 bases, J shed 7 bases, and the junction held 11 bases outside the gene matches. Germline-derived CDR1 and CDR2 are MRHNA and SNTAGT. This CDR3 spans 15 amino acids. The CDR3 reads CASSGGGSGINEQFF. Incomplete CDR3 DNA: TGTGCCAGCAGCGGCGGGGGGTCAGGGATTAATGAG.

Turning to this clone: The CDR3 end is not reached by the read, which stops 3 residues before it; the germline J gene fills it in. The V and J genes are TRBV19 and TRBJ2-3; D gene ambiguous. This CDR3 has 16 amino acids. CDR1 is LNHDA, CDR2 SQIVND, per germline (reference sequence). V was trimmed by 3 bases and J by 3 bases, leaving 16 bases between them. CDR3 amino acids: CASSMSSGSTTDTQYF. CDR3 bases read: TGTGCCAGTAGTATGAGTTCTGGTTCGACTACAGATACG.

Worth noting for this clone: The read stops 3 residues short of the end of the CDR3; the missing end is completed from the germline J gene. This rearrangement joins TRBV12-5 to TRBJ2-7; TRBD1 is a possible D gene (5 bases). The ends were cut back, 6 bases at V and 2 bases at J, with 8 bases in the middle. The CDR3 length is 12 residues. Germline V gives CDR1 LGHNT, CDR2 FRNRAP. Partial CDR3 DNA: TGTGCTAGTGGACGACAGACCTACGAG. As protein: CASGRQTYE. The whole CDR3 protein is CASGRQTYEQYF.

As to this clone: The CDR3 end is not reached by the read, which stops 3 residues before it; the germline J gene fills it in. The V call is TRBV23-1, the J call TRBJ2-3, with 8 nucleotides matching TRBD1. Being an ORF, TRBV23-1 has a function that is uncertain. The trim removed 6 bases at V and 2 bases at J, leaving 10 bases unmatched. This CDR3 region has 16 residues. The CDR3 sequence is CASSVPGDRTTDTQYF. The sequenced CDR3 bases are TGCGCCAGCAGCGTGCCGGGGGACAGGACCACAGATACG.

Regarding this clone: The sequence runs out 3 residues before the end of the CDR3; the remainder is reconstructed from the germline J gene. J is TRBJ2-1 and V is TRBV29-1, with D possibly being TRBD1 (6 bases). CDR1 is SQVTM and CDR2 is ANQGSEA in the germline V gene. This CDR3 has 12 residues. V was shortened by 5 bases and J by 4 bases, with 9 bases between the two germline ends. This CDR3 is CSVRGIYNEQFF. The CDR3 DNA, read in part, is TGCAGCGTTAGGGGGATTTACAATGAG.

For this clone: The read stops 3 residues short of the end of the CDR3; the missing end is completed from the germline J gene. The chain has TRBV7-6 and TRBJ2-2; TRBD1 might be the D (5 bases). The CDR3 spans 18 residues. Germline CDR1 is SGHVS and CDR2 is FNYEAQ. Trimming stripped 2 bases from V and 5 bases from J, with 21 bases between. The sequenced CDR3 bases are TGTGCCAGCAGCTTACCCCAGGAAGAGACAGCCGCGACCGGGGAG. Translation: CASSLPQEETAATGE. The whole CDR3 reads CASSLPQEETAATGELFF.

The chain's CDR3 is CASSLAPSIGAGTDTQYF. CDR3 DNA, as far as it was read: TGTGCCAGCAGCTTAGCCCCCTCTATAGGGGCGGGCACAGATACG. V usage is TRBV7-7 and J usage is TRBJ2-3, with D perhaps TRBD1 (5 bases). The read ends 3 residues before the CDR3 terminus; that terminus is restored from the germline J gene. Germline V gene lookup returns CDR1 SSHAT and CDR2 FNYEAQ (reference sequence). CDR3 length equals 18 residues. Trimming left V 0 bases short and J 1 base short, with 17 bases between. The full variable domain, in which reference TRBV7-7 and TRBJ2-3 provide the parts outside the CDR3, is GAGVSQSPRYKVTKRGQDVTLRCDPISSHATLYWYQQALGQGPEFLTYFNYEAQPDKSGLPSDRFSAERPEGSISTLTIQRTEQRDSAMYRCASSLAPSIGAGTDTQYFGPGTRLTVL.

Concerning this clone: The read terminates 3 residues before the CDR3 end, so the remaining end is supplied by the germline J gene. The chain links TRBV28 to TRBJ2-4; D call uncertain. This CDR3 has 12 amino acids. The V and J ends lost 8 bases and 7 bases respectively, with 12 bases between them. In germline, CDR1 is MDHEN, CDR2 SYDVKM. The sequenced part of the CDR3 DNA is TGTGCCAGCGCTCTCTCCGGGAACATT. Its protein product is CASALSGNI. The CDR3, in full, reads CASALSGNIQYF.

Comments on this clone: From the germline J gene comes the end of the CDR3, since the read stops 3 residues before it. This rearrangement joins TRBV19 to TRBJ2-3, with TRBD2 matching 9 bases. Germline V CDR1 and CDR2: LNHDA, SQIVND (reference sequence). V dropped 7 bases and J dropped 2; count of bases not matched to a gene: 4. The CDR3 has 14 amino acids. The CDR3 reads CASTRGGATDTQYF. The covered CDR3 bases are TGTGCCAGTACGCGCGGGGGGGCCACAGATACG.

Turning to this clone: The CDR3 goes on 3 residues after the read ends, and that part is filled in from the germline J gene. J is TRBJ1-5 and V is TRBV20-1; the D gene is possibly TRBD1 (6 bases). V lost 0 bases, J lost 0 bases, and 12 bases lay in between. Per germline, CDR1 DFQATT and CDR2 SNEGSKA (reference sequence). The CDR3 is 16 residues long. The CDR3 here is CSAREQGVYSNQPQHF. The sequenced CDR3 bases are TGCAGTGCTAGAGAACAGGGTGTATATAGCAATCAGCCC.

The CDR3 bases that were read are TGTGCCTGGAGTAAACGACAGGGTAGGAATGAAAAA. Its translation: CAWSKRQGRNEK. The whole CDR3 sequence is CAWSKRQGRNEKLFF. This chain links TRBV30 with TRBJ1-4; TRBD1 matches 7 bases. The read ends 3 residues early relative to the CDR3; the germline J gene fills the gap. This CDR3 spans 15 amino acids. CDR1 is GTSNPN and CDR2 is SVGIG in the germline V gene (reference sequence). The junction had 8 bases not matched to a gene; V was cut back by 2 bases and J by 5 bases.

With respect to this clone: An end of the junction differs from the germline gene, which may be a read error. The sequence runs out 3 residues before the end of the CDR3; the remainder is reconstructed from the germline J gene. The chain recombines TRBV18 with TRBJ2-1; 9 nucleotides agree with TRBD2. CDR1 and CDR2 (germline): KGHSH, LQKENI. The CDR3 is 18 amino acids. The CDR3 DNA, read in part, is TGTGCCAGCTCCCCACGAGACGGCGCGGGGGGGCGTAACAATGAG. Residues: CASSPRDGAGGRNNE. The full CDR3 sequence reads CASSPRDGAGGRNNEQFF.

A remark on this clone: The read ends 3 residues shy of where the CDR3 ends; the end is completed using the germline J gene. The chain combines TRBV6-2 or TRBV6-3 with TRBJ1-2, with TRBD1 identical over 10 bases. Germline assignment: CDR1 MNHEY and CDR2 SVGEGT. There are 14 residues in the CDR3. The sequenced part of the CDR3 DNA is TGTGCCAGCAAACCGGGACAGGGGTGGCGGGGC. It encodes CASKPGQGWRG. The complete CDR3 protein is CASKPGQGWRGYTF.

Worth noting for this clone: A junction boundary mismatches the germline segment, possibly from a read error. The read stops 3 residues short of the end of the CDR3; the missing end is completed from the germline J gene. V is TRBV20-1 and J is TRBJ2-5; 9 positions agree with TRBD2. The CDR3 spans 14 residues. Per germline, CDR1 DFQATT and CDR2 SNEGSKA (reference sequence). CDR3 sequence: CSGASGAPQKTQYF. CDR3 DNA, as far as it was read: TGCAGTGGGGCTAGCGGGGCCCCCCAAAAGACC.

As for this clone: The CDR3 is cut off 3 residues early in the read; its end comes from the germline J gene. The chain employs TRBV7-2 and TRBJ2-1; the D gene is possibly TRBD2 (6 bases). The length of the CDR3 is 13 residues. The germline gives CDR1 SGHTA, CDR2 FQGNSA. The V end lost 6 bases, the J end lost 5 bases, and 11 bases lay between the germline ends. The CDR3 loop is CASRVGLHNEQFF. CDR3 DNA (partial): TGTGCCAGCAGAGTCGGACTACACAATGAG.

Worth noting for this clone: Sequencing ends 3 residues short of the CDR3 end; the germline J gene provides the rest. V and J are TRBV6-1 and TRBJ2-7; perhaps TRBD1 as D (6 bases). This CDR3 is built from 15 residues. V was shortened by 4 bases and J by 0 bases, with 13 bases between the two germline ends. The germline V gene encodes CDR1 MNHNS and CDR2 SASEGT. The CDR3 DNA, read in part, is TGTGCCAGCAGTGTTGGGGGCTGGAGCTCCTACGAG. Protein product: CASSVGGWSSYE. In full, the CDR3 reads CASSVGGWSSYEQYF.

For this clone: The read ends 3 residues before the CDR3 terminus; that terminus is restored from the germline J gene. The chain combines TRBV5-5 with TRBJ1-4; 7 bases fit TRBD1. With 4 bases clipped from V and 8 bases from J, the junction kept 5 bases outside the gene matches. Germline V CDR1 and CDR2: SGHKS, YYEKEE (reference sequence). CDR3 length equals 13 residues. The CDR3 spells CASSPLDREKLFF. CDR3 DNA, as far as it was read: TGTGCCAGCAGCCCCCTGGACAGGGAAAAA.

Comments on this clone: Coverage ceases 3 residues before the CDR3 finishes, and the germline J gene fills in the end. The chain couples TRBV20-1 to TRBJ1-2; 7 positions match TRBD1. CDR3 length: 13 residues. Germline V gives CDR1 DFQATT, CDR2 SNEGSKA (reference sequence). J was trimmed by 3 bases and V by 7 bases; bases with no gene match: 8. The part of the CDR3 DNA that was read is TGCAGTGGCACGACAGGGTCCGACTATGGC. This gives the protein CSGTTGSDYG. The whole CDR3 sequence reads CSGTTGSDYGYTF.

As concerns this clone: The read ends 3 residues early relative to the CDR3; the germline J gene fills the gap. The rearrangement uses TRBV20-1 and TRBJ2-3; maybe TRBD2 (5 bases). The CDR3 contains 15 residues. The ends were cut back, 2 bases at V and 0 bases at J, with 12 bases in the middle. Germline CDR1 DFQATT, CDR2 SNEGSKA (reference sequence). The CDR3: CSARSPAESTDTQYF. Partial CDR3 DNA: TGCAGTGCTAGAAGCCCAGCGGAAAGCACAGATACG.